A single sample gave rise to the 10 T cell receptor beta chains below, sequenced in a study of Ad26.COV2.S vaccination and SARS-CoV-2 variants. Stated treatment: roughly 20 received Ad26.COV2.S at low or high dose, single or two shots; a few received placebo; per-sample allocation not given. Day 63 following the first vaccine or placebo injection was when the samples were taken. The data were produced by immunoSEQ multiplex PCR, yet TCRdb's version contains in-frame clones alone and is incomplete. The sample has 350,000 to 450,000 clones, roughly 91% seen once. Sample: peripheral blood, taken in a trial of Ad26.COV2.S vaccine versus placebo. Receptors were obtained from a person aged 18-60 years who received the Ad26.COV2.S COVID-19 vaccine or a placebo.

This sequence joins TRBV10-2 and TRBJ2-7; D is unresolved. V gave up 7 bases and J gave up 2 bases, with 12 bases separating them. Germline V CDR1 and CDR2: WSHSY, SAAADI. This CDR3 is 13 amino acids long. This chain's CDR3 is CASTEQPTYEQYF. The CDR3 DNA is TGCGCCAGCACTGAACAGCCAACCTACGAGCAGTACTTC.

The chain combines TRBV30 with TRBJ1-1; no reliable D call. V was trimmed by 0 bases and J by 7 bases, leaving 6 bases between them. There are 11 residues in the CDR3. Germline CDR1 and CDR2: GTSNPN and SVGIG (reference sequence). CDR3 region: CAWSVSVEAFF. CDR3 in DNA: TGTGCCTGGAGTGTGTCAGTTGAAGCTTTCTTT. Looking up the rest from reference TRBV30 and TRBJ1-1 gives the full variable domain: SQTIHQWPATLVQPVGSPLSLECTVEGTSNPNLYWYRQAAGRGLQLLFYSVGIGQISSEVPQNLSASRPQDRQFILSSKKLLLSDSGFYLCAWSVSVEAFFGQGTRLTVV.

The chain is built from TRBV19 and TRBJ1-2; perhaps TRBD1 as D (6 bases). Germline V gene data show CDR1 as LNHDA and CDR2 as SQIVND (reference sequence). This CDR3 is built from 16 residues. The germline V and J ends were trimmed by 4 bases and 6 bases, with 21 bases remaining between them. The DNA for the CDR3 is TGTGCCAGTAGTACCCCCCCCCAGGGGAGGGCTCATGGCTACACCTTC. This sequence encodes CASSTPPQGRAHGYTF.

V and J are TRBV5-1 and TRBJ2-7; 10 bases fit TRBD2. In germline, CDR1 is SGHRS, CDR2 YFSETQ. The CDR3 totals 14 residues. V shed 5 bases, J shed 3 bases, and the junction held 5 bases outside the gene matches. CDR3 in amino acids: CASSSSGGLYEQYF. In DNA, the CDR3 is TGCGCCAGCAGTTCTAGCGGGGGCCTCTACGAGCAGTACTTC.

The genes are TRBV27 and TRBJ2-4, with a possible D match to TRBD2 (7 bases). This CDR3 contains 18 residues. The germline V gene has CDR1 MNHEY and CDR2 SMNVEV (reference sequence). Trimming left V 0 bases short and J 5 bases short, with 20 bases between. CDR3 loop: CASSLSYARGGEENIQYF. CDR3 DNA sequence: TGTGCCAGCAGTTTATCGTACGCCCGAGGGGGGGAGGAAAACATTCAGTACTTC.

This clone was detected only a few times. J is TRBJ2-3 and V is TRBV11-3; 7 bases are a match to TRBD2. Germline values: CDR1 SGHNT, CDR2 YENEEA. The CDR3 sequence is 15 residues long. Trimming took 0 bases from V and 1 from J; bases not matched to a gene: 1. The CDR3 DNA sequence: TGTGCCAGCAGCTTAGAAGGGAGGGGCACAGATACGCAGTATTTT. This translates into CASSLEGRGTDTQYF.

The CDR3 DNA is TGTGCCAGCAGCCAGGGGCACGGAACCTACGAGCAGTACTTC. This gives the protein CASSQGHGTYEQYF. J is TRBJ2-7 and V is TRBV13, with a tentative D call TRBD1 (6 bases). The germline V gene has CDR1 PRHDT and CDR2 FYEKMQ (reference sequence). The CDR3 totals 14 residues. Trimming took off 5 bases at V and 2 bases at J, with 13 bases between the two ends.

V gene TRBV21-1 combines with J gene TRBJ2-7. TRBV21-1 is listed as a pseudogene. This CDR3 has 15 residues. CDR3 DNA: TGTGCCAGCAAAAGGCTCTCCTCCGAGTCCTACGAGCAGTACTTC. Translated: CASKRLSSESYEQYF.

This clone came up once. The genes are TRBV6-2 or TRBV6-3 and TRBJ1-2; D is uncertain. Trimming cost V 2 bases and J 4 bases, with 11 bases left between them. This CDR3 is built from 14 residues. Germline V gives CDR1 MNHEY, CDR2 SVGEGT. The CDR3 DNA is TGTGCCAGCAGTTACAGGGATGAGGTCTATGGCTACACCTTC. Its protein product is CASSYRDEVYGYTF.

J is TRBJ2-1 and V is TRBV7-8; D unresolved. This CDR3 contains 13 residues. From germline, CDR1 is SGHVS and CDR2 FQNEAQ. V lost 6 bases and J lost 10, with 16 bases in between. The CDR3 DNA reads TGTGCCAGCAGGATCCACGCGGCTGGGGAGCAGTTCTTC. It codes for CASRIHAAGEQFF.